The present entry profiles one T cell receptor (beta chain) with its context. Original methodology: Reference gene primers were amplified, and this amplification served to estimate nucleated cell counts. Some clones are missing from TCRdb's copy, which holds only in-frame ones; the method was immunoSEQ multiplex PCR. Clonal size and the V and J genes are those of that table, whereas D and trimming came from the DNA. This repertoire shows over 80,000 clones, over 75% found once; its top ten account for about 20%. The data were taken from a study of blood T cell repertoires in COVID-19. Looking at the study overall: The origin of the acute and convalescent COVID-19 samples was the United States, Italy and Spain. Sample material is recorded as cDNA or gDNA derived from T cells, B-cell-depleted T cells, or PBMCs.

The CDR3 has 16 amino acids. Germline-derived CDR1 and CDR2 are LNHDA and SQIVND (reference sequence). The germline V and J ends were trimmed by 6 bases and 2 bases, with 17 bases remaining between them. The sequenced sample consisted of peripheral blood. The J gene is TRBJ1-3, the V gene TRBV19; TRBD1 is a possible D gene (6 bases). The sequence derives from a human donor in a cohort sampled during active COVID-19. The CDR3 nucleotides read TGTGCCAGTAGACCCTCGGGGGGGGCGACTGGAAACACCATATATTTT. It is translated as CASRPSGGATGNTIYF.